Listed here are 14 T cell receptor beta chains from one sample, sequenced in a study of OX40 agonist ivuxolimab in advanced cancers. Libraries were prepared by immunoSEQ multiplex PCR; TCRdb keeps only in-frame clonotypes and omits some of them. The table records roughly 60,000 clones, 75% to 90% of them present only once. The sample was CD4+ or CD8+ T cells sorted from blood, taken in a trial of the OX40 agonist ivuxolimab. The receptor set was obtained from an adult with an advanced solid tumor such as melanoma, head and neck, liver or kidney cancer.

J is TRBJ1-1 and V is TRBV27; unclear D gene. This CDR3 has 16 amino acids. V lost 4 bases to trimming and J lost 3 bases, with 18 bases between them. CDR1 and CDR2 from the germline V gene are MNHEY and SMNVEV (reference sequence). The CDR3 reads CASSSMDPGYYTEAFF. The CDR3 coding sequence is TGTGCCAGCAGTTCCATGGACCCTGGATACTACACTGAAGCTTTCTTT.

This clone came up once. The chain recombines TRBV27 with TRBJ2-5, with D perhaps matching TRBD2 (5 bases). The V end was cut by 8 bases, the J end by 1 base, with 14 bases between. The germline CDR1 and CDR2 sequences are MNHEY and SMNVEV (reference sequence). The CDR3 runs to 14 residues. CDR3 bases: TGTGCCAGCCGCCGCGGGTCCCTCCAAGAGACCCAGTACTTC. Translating it yields CASRRGSLQETQYF.

The chain couples TRBV27 to TRBJ1-5, with 7 bases fitting TRBD1. Germline values: CDR1 MNHEY, CDR2 SMNVEV (reference sequence). Losses at the gene ends were 5 bases for V and 11 bases for J; bases not matched to a gene: 12. The CDR3 is 14 residues long. DNA for the CDR3: TGTGCCAGCAGTCCAGGACAGGACCCAGGGACCCAGCATTTT. Translated: CASSPGQDPGTQHF.

The gene calls are TRBV27 and TRBJ2-7, with unresolved D. Per germline, CDR1 MNHEY and CDR2 SMNVEV (reference sequence). This CDR3 has 13 amino acids. Trimming took off 6 bases at V and 3 bases at J, with 12 bases between the two ends. The CDR3 bases are TGTGCCAGCAGCTATCGGGCCGACTACGAGCAGTACTTC. It specifies CASSYRADYEQYF.

The chain uses TRBV4-1 and TRBJ1-4, with 8 bases matching TRBD1. The germline gives CDR1 MGHRA, CDR2 YSYEKL. J was trimmed by 11 bases and V by 0 bases; bases with no gene match: 8. CDR3 length equals 15 residues. As DNA, the CDR3 is TGCGCCAGCAGCCAAGATTTGTCAGGGGGCGGGAAACTGTTTTTT. Residues: CASSQDLSGGGKLFF.

The chain combines TRBV15 with TRBJ2-7, with TRBD1 as a possible D gene (6 bases). Deletions cut 1 base from V and 4 bases from J, with 20 bases between. This CDR3 contains 17 residues. Looked up from germline, CDR1 is LNHNV and CDR2 is YYDKDF (reference sequence). This CDR3 reads CATSRARRQVAYYEQYF. The CDR3 DNA sequence: TGTGCCACCAGCAGAGCTCGGCGACAGGTTGCTTATTACGAGCAGTACTTC.

The chain recombines TRBV6-4 with TRBJ2-1; no definite D call. Trimming stripped 2 bases from V and 4 bases from J, with 15 bases between. The CDR3 loop spans 16 amino acids. Germline loops: CDR1 MRHNA, CDR2 SNTAGT. The CDR3 region is CASSDGVGASYNEQFF. The CDR3 region has the DNA TGTGCCAGCAGTGACGGCGTAGGAGCATCATACAATGAGCAGTTCTTC.

The V and J genes are TRBV14 and TRBJ1-2; D gene unclear. This CDR3 spans 17 amino acids. V was shortened by 1 base and J by 1 base, with 16 bases between the two germline ends. Germline values: CDR1 SGHDN, CDR2 FVKESK. The CDR3 coding sequence is TGTGCCAGCAGCCAAGTTGGTTGGCGAGAACATAACTATGGCTACACCTTC. Amino acids: CASSQVGWREHNYGYTF.

The chain carries TRBV2 and TRBJ2-7, with 9 bases matching TRBD1. V was clipped by 9 bases and J by 0 bases; unmatched bases: 0. The CDR3 covers 12 residues. Per the germline V gene, CDR1 is SNHLY and CDR2 is FYNNEI. The CDR3 protein is CARQGASYEQYF. As DNA, the CDR3 is TGTGCCAGACAGGGGGCCTCCTACGAGCAGTACTTC.

The V and J genes are TRBV29-1 and TRBJ1-1, with 9 bases matching TRBD1. Trimming removed 3 bases from V and 10 bases from J; junction bases left unmatched: 3. The CDR3 sequence is 11 residues long. The V gene's germline CDR1 is SQVTM and CDR2 ANQGSEA. In DNA, the CDR3 is TGCAGCGTTGACCTGACAGGGGGAGCTTTCTTT. As protein: CSVDLTGGAFF. Looking up the rest from reference TRBV29-1 and TRBJ1-1 gives the full variable domain: SAVISQKPSRDICQRGTSLTIQCQVDSQVTMMFWYRQQPGQSLTLIATANQGSEATYESGFVIDKFPISRPNLTFSTLTVSNMSPEDSSIYLCSVDLTGGAFFGQGTRLTVV.

The V call is TRBV5-6, the J call TRBJ1-2; D is uncertain. There are 13 residues in the CDR3. Trimming removed 0 bases at V and 5 bases at J, with 8 bases between. Germline V gene data show CDR1 as SGHDT and CDR2 as YYEEEE. The CDR3, as DNA: TGTGCCAGCAGCTTGGAGGGATTGTATGGCTACACCTTC. Residues: CASSLEGLYGYTF.

This rearrangement joins TRBV19 to TRBJ1-2; no clear D. This CDR3 is 11 amino acids long. Germline assignment: CDR1 LNHDA and CDR2 SQIVND (reference sequence). Trimming took 4 bases from V and 8 from J, leaving 8 bases between them. The chain's CDR3 is CASSRELGYTF. In DNA form, the CDR3 reads TGTGCCAGTAGTAGAGAACTAGGCTACACCTTC.

The rearrangement uses TRBV28 and TRBJ2-5; D uncertain. With 6 bases removed from V and 4 bases from J, the gap between germline ends came to 12 bases. This CDR3 spans 13 amino acids. Germline-derived CDR1 and CDR2 are MDHEN and SYDVKM. In DNA, the CDR3 is TGTGCCAGCAGCCTTACTATACGAGAGACCCAGTACTTC. This codes for CASSLTIRETQYF.

About this clone itself: The junction differs from germline at one of its ends, possibly a read error. The rearrangement links TRBV7-9 to TRBJ1-1; the D is unclear. Germline values: CDR1 SEHNR, CDR2 FQNEAQ (reference sequence). The CDR3 consists of 13 residues. The CDR3 DNA sequence: TGTACCAGCACCACTCTGTGGAGGGATGAAGCTTTCTTT. It translates to CTSTTLWRDEAFF. Full variable domain (outside the CDR3, taken from reference TRBV7-9 and TRBJ1-1): DTGVSQNPRHKITKRGQNVTFRCDPISEHNRLYWYRQTLGQGPEFLTYFQNEAQLEKSRLLSDRFSAERPKGSFSTLEIQRTEQGDSAMYLCTSTTLWRDEAFFGQGTRLTVV.